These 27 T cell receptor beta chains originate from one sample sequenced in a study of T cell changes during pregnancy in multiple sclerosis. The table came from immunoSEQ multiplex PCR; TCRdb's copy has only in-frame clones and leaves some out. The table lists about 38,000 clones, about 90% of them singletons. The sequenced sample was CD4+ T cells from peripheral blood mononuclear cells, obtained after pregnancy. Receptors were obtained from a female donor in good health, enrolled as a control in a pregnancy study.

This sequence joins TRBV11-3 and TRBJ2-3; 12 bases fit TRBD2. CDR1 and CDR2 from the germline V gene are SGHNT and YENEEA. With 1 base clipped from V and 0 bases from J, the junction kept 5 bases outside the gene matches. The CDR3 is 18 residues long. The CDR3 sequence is CASSLVLGLAGSTDTQYF. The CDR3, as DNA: TGTGCCAGCAGCTTAGTTCTAGGACTAGCGGGGAGCACAGATACGCAGTATTTT.

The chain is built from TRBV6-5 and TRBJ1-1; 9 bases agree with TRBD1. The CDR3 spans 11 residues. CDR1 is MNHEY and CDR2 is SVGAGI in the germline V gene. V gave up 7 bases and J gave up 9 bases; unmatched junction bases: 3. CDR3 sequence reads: CASNGQGQAFF. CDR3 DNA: TGTGCCAGCAATGGACAGGGGCAAGCTTTCTTT.

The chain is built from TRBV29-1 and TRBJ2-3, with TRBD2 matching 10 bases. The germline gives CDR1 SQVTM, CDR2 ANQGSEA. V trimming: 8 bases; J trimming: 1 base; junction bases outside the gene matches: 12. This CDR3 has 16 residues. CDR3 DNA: TGCAGCCAGGGCGCTAGCGGGGGCCGGGGCACAGATACGCAGTATTTT. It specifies CSQGASGGRGTDTQYF.

Here the CDR3 DNA reads TGTGCCAGCAGCGCCCAACAGGGGGCTGGCACTGAAGCTTTCTTT. It translates to CASSAQQGAGTEAFF. V and J are TRBV9 and TRBJ1-1; 9 bases line up with TRBD1. CDR3 length: 15 amino acids. V gave up 3 bases and J gave up 4 bases; unmatched junction bases: 7. Germline lookup yields CDR1 SGDLS and CDR2 YYNGEE.

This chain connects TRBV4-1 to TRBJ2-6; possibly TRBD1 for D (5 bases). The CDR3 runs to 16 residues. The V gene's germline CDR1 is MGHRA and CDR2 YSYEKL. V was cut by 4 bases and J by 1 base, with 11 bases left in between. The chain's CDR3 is CASSPPGLSGANVLTF. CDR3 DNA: TGCGCCAGCAGCCCCCCAGGGCTTTCTGGGGCCAACGTCCTGACTTTC.

In nucleotides, the CDR3 is TGTGCCAGCAGCCCTACCGATCGGCGGGGAAACACCGGGGAGCTGTTTTTT. It yields the protein CASSPTDRRGNTGELFF. The gene calls are TRBV9 and TRBJ2-2; TRBD2 might be the D (6 bases). Trimming left V 4 bases short and J 2 bases short, with 18 bases between. The germline V gene encodes CDR1 SGDLS and CDR2 YYNGEE. The CDR3 runs to 17 residues. Drawing the rest from reference TRBV9 and TRBJ2-2, the complete variable domain is DSGVTQTPKHLITATGQRVTLRCSPRSGDLSVYWYQQSLDQGLQFLIQYYNGEERAKGNILERFSAQQFPDLHSELNLSSLELGDSALYFCASSPTDRRGNTGELFFGEGSRLTVL.

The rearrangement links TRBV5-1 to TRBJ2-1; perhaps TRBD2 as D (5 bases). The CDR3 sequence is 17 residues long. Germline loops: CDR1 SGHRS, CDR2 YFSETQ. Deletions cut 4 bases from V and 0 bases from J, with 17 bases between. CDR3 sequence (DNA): TGCGCCAGCAGCCGGGAAACTAGGCCCACCTCCTACAATGAGCAGTTCTTC. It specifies CASSRETRPTSYNEQFF.

CDR3 bases: TGCAGCGTAGGGGACAGGGTAAACTACGAGCAGTACTTC. It yields the protein CSVGDRVNYEQYF. V and J are TRBV29-1 and TRBJ2-7; TRBD1 matches at 9 bases. The V gene end was trimmed by 6 bases and the J gene end by 3 bases; junction bases not matched to a gene: 6. CDR1 and CDR2 (germline): SQVTM, ANQGSEA. The CDR3 loop spans 13 amino acids.

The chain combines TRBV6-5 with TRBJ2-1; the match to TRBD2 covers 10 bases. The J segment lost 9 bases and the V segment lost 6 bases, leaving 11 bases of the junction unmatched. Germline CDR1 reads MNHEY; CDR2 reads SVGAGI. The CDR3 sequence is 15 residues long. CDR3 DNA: TGTGCCAGCAGACCTAGCGGGGGCCCCTCCGGTGAGCAGTTCTTC. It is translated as CASRPSGGPSGEQFF.

CDR3 DNA: TGTGCCAGCAAGGGGCAGGGGACCTATAGCAATCAGCCCCAGCATTTT. This translates into CASKGQGTYSNQPQHF. The V call is TRBV28, the J call TRBJ1-5; a weak D match, TRBD1 (6 bases). V lost 7 bases, J lost 0 bases, and 16 bases lay in between. CDR3 length equals 16 residues. Germline assignment: CDR1 MDHEN and CDR2 SYDVKM.

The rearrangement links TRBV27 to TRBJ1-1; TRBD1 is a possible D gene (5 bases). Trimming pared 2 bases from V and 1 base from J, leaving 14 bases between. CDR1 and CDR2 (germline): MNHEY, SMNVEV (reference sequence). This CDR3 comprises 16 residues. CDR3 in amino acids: CASSLRPVQGNTEAFF. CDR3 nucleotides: TGTGCCAGCAGTTTAAGGCCTGTCCAGGGGAACACTGAAGCTTTCTTT.

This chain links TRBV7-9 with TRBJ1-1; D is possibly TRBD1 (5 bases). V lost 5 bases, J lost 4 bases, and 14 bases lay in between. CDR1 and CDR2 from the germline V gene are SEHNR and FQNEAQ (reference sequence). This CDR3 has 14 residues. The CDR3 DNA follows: TGTGCCAGCAGCCTGGACGGGGGGGGCACTGAAGCTTTCTTT. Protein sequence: CASSLDGGGTEAFF.

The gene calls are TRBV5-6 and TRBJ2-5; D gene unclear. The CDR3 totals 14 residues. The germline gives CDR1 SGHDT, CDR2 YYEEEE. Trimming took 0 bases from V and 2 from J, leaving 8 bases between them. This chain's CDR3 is CASSLVGRQETQYF. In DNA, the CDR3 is TGTGCCAGCAGCTTGGTCGGTCGTCAAGAGACCCAGTACTTC.

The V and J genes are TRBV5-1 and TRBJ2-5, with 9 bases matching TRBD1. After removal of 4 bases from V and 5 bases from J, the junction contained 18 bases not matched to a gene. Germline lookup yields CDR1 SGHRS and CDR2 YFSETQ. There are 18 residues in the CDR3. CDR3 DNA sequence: TGCGCCAGCAGCGCACAGTGGGACAGGGACCCGAGGTGGGAGACCCAGTACTTC. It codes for CASSAQWDRDPRWETQYF.

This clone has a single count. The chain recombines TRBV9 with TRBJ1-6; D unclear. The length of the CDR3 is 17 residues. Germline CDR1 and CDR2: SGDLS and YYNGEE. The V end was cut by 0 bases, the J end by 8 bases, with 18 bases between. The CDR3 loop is CASSVEDGGTAYSPLHF. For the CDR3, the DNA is TGTGCCAGCAGCGTAGAAGATGGTGGTACAGCCTATTCACCCCTCCACTTT.

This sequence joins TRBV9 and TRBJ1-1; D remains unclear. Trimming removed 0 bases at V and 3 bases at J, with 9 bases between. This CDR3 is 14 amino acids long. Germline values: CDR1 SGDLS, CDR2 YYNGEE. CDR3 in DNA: TGTGCCAGCAGCGTAGCCGGGTCCGACACTGAAGCTTTCTTT. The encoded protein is CASSVAGSDTEAFF.

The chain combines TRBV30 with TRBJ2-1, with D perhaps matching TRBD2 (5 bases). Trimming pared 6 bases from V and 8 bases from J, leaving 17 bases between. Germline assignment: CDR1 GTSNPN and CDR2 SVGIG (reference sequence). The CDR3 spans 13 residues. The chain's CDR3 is CACRLTGWDEQFF. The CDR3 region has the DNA TGTGCCTGTAGACTAACGGGGTGGGATGAGCAGTTCTTC.

For the CDR3, the DNA is TGTGCCACCAGATTCGACACTGAAGCTTTCTTT. Its protein product is CATRFDTEAFF. The V and J genes are TRBV10-3 and TRBJ1-1; no definite D call. The CDR3 totals 11 residues. V dropped 10 bases and J dropped 3 bases, with 9 bases sitting between them. Germline values: CDR1 ENHRY, CDR2 SYGVKD.

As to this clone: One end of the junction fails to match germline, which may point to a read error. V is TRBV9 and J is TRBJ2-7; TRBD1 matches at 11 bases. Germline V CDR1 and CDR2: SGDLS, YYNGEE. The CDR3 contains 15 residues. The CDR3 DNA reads TGTGCCAACAGCGCCGGACAGGGGGCTTTCTACGAGCAGTACTTC. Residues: CANSAGQGAFYEQYF.

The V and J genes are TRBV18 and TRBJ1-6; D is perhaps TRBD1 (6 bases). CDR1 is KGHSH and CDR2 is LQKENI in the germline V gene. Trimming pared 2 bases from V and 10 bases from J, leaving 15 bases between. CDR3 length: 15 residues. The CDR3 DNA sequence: TGTGCCAGCTCACCAAGGGGGGGGGATAGCTCACCCCTCCACTTT. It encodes CASSPRGGDSSPLHF.

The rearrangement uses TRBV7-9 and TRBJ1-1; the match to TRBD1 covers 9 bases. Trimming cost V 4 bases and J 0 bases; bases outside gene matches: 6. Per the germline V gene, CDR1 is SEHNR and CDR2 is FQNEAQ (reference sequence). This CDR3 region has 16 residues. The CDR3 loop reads CASSSGDRAMNTEAFF. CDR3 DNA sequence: TGTGCCAGCAGCTCCGGGGACAGGGCCATGAACACTGAAGCTTTCTTT.

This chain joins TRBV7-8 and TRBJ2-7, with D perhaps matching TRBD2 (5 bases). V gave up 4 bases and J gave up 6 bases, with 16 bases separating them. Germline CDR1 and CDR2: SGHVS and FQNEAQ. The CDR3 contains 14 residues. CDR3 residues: CASSSPGLASEQYF. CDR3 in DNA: TGTGCCAGCAGCTCCCCGGGATTGGCCTCCGAGCAGTACTTC.

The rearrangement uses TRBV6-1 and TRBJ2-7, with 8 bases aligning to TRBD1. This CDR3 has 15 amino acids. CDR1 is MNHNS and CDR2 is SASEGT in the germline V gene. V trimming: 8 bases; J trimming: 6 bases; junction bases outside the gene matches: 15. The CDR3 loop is CASGIVTGVNGEQYF. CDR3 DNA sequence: TGTGCCAGCGGCATCGTGACAGGGGTCAACGGCGAGCAGTACTTC.

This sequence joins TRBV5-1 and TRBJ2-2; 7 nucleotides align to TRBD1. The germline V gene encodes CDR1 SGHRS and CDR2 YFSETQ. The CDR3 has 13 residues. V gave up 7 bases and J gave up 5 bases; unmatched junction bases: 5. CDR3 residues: CASRDSFTGELFF. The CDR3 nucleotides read TGCGCCAGCCGGGACAGTTTTACCGGGGAGCTGTTTTTT. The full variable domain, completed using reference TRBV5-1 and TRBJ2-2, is KAGVTQTPRYLIKTRGQQVTLSCSPISGHRSVSWYQQTPGQGLQFLFEYFSETQRNKGNFPGRFSGRQFSNSRSEMNVSTLELGDSALYLCASRDSFTGELFFGEGSRLTVL.

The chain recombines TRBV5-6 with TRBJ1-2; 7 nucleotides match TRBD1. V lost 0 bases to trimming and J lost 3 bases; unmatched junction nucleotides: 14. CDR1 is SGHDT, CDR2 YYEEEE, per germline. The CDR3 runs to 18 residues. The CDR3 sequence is CASSLAGEGQEGDYGYTF. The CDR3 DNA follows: TGTGCCAGCAGCTTGGCCGGGGAAGGACAGGAGGGCGACTATGGCTACACCTTC.

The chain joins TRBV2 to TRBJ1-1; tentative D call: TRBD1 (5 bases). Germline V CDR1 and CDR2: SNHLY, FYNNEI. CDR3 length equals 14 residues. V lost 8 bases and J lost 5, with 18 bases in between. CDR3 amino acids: CASLHSGGKTEAFF. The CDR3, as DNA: TGTGCCAGCCTCCACTCCGGGGGAAAGACTGAAGCTTTCTTT.

The CDR3 sequence: CASRGTSGPQETQYF. CDR3 DNA: TGTGCCAGCAGGGGGACTAGCGGACCCCAAGAGACCCAGTACTTC. The V gene is TRBV6-1, the J gene TRBJ2-5; TRBD2 agrees at 11 bases. CDR3 length: 15 amino acids. The germline CDR1 and CDR2 sequences are MNHNS and SASEGT. The trim removed 6 bases at V and 1 base at J, leaving 4 bases unmatched.